This T cell receptor beta chain was sequenced during a study of long-term antiretroviral therapy in people with HIV. Sequencing relied on immunoSEQ assay v3.0, run at survey level. Using immunoSEQ multiplex PCR, the repertoire was profiled, and TCRdb retains in-frame clones only, with some absent. This table holds under 20,000 clones, approximately 75% found once. General study results and limits: With ART, diversity went up but was still lower than in transplant donor controls.

Trimming cost V 2 bases and J 7 bases; bases outside gene matches: 4. The CDR3 runs 13 residues. Germline V CDR1 and CDR2: SGHRS, YFSETQ. Note on this clone: Its cognate antigen is unknown.

The source was unsorted PBMCs, collected 0.3 years after starting antiretroviral therapy. This clonotype was sampled from a man aged 18 to 29 with HIV. J is TRBJ2-5 and V is TRBV5-1; TRBD1 matches at 8 bases. CDR3 sequence reads: CASSFGQGGTQYF. CDR3 nucleotides: TGCGCCAGCAGCTTCGGACAGGGAGGGACCCAGTACTTC.